A selection of T cell receptor beta chains follows, all from one sample in a study of blood T cell repertoires in COVID-19. Profiled with immunoSEQ multiplex PCR; TCRdb holds only in-frame clones, not every one. The sample contains about 240,000 clones, roughly 89% of which appear only once. Sequencing used PBMCs or T cells enriched from blood (not recorded which). The source of these receptors is a man between 35 and 55 years old who had recovered from COVID-19. The CDR3 runs from the conserved cysteine through the conserved F or W. A D gene is named only where the DNA matches it firmly. The size field is filled for only some rows; it gives once, few, many or a size class.

clone_size	d_call	cdr3_length	v_call	j_call	cdr3_aa	cdr3_nt
once	TRBD1	18	TRBV5-1	TRBJ2-3	CASSLLTGLDLSTDTQYF	TGCGCCAGCAGCTTGCTGACAGGGTTGGACCTTAGCACAGATACGCAGTATTTT
-	-	14	TRBV7-3	TRBJ2-3	CASSLSRGADTQYF	TGTGCCAGCAGCTTATCCAGGGGGGCAGATACGCAGTATTTT
-	-	16	TRBV6-4	TRBJ2-6	CASSRGPVSGANVLTF	TGTGCCAGCAGCCGAGGCCCGGTCTCTGGGGCCAACGTCCTGACTTTC
-	TRBD1	15	TRBV9	TRBJ2-7	CASSVGDRTNYEQYF	TGTGCCAGCAGCGTAGGGGACAGGACGAACTACGAGCAGTACTTC
-	TRBD2	13	TRBV27	TRBJ2-1	CASSRTSTYEQFF	TGTGCCAGCAGCCGGACTAGTACGTATGAGCAGTTCTTC
few	-	16	TRBV7-3	TRBJ2-2	CASSLTGAAVTGELFF	TGTGCCAGCAGCTTAACGGGGGCGGCGGTCACCGGGGAGCTGTTTTTT
once	TRBD2	16	TRBV2	TRBJ2-7	CASSEGSGRAAYEQYF	TGTGCCAGCAGTGAAGGTAGCGGGAGGGCCGCCTACGAGCAGTACTTC
-	-	15	TRBV7-2	TRBJ1-3	CASSSNGLSGNTIYF	TGTGCCAGCAGCTCAAACGGACTCTCTGGAAACACCATATATTTT
-	-	14	TRBV28	TRBJ2-2	CASSLQYNTGELFF	TGTGCCAGCAGTTTACAGTATAACACCGGGGAGCTGTTTTTT
-	TRBD1	14	TRBV29-1	TRBJ1-1	CSVAFTGGVTEAFF	TGCAGCGTTGCCTTCACAGGGGGCGTCACTGAAGCTTTCTTT
few	-	16	TRBV6-6	TRBJ2-3	CASSRNPGDGTDTQYF	TGTGCCAGCAGTCGAAACCCAGGGGATGGCACAGATACGCAGTATTTT
-	-	16	TRBV6-5	TRBJ1-5	CASSYLGRVDNQPQHF	TGTGCCAGCAGTTACTTAGGCAGGGTGGACAATCAGCCCCAGCATTTT
once	-	11	TRBV6-5	TRBJ1-1	CLVTGNTEAFF	TGTCTCGTGACAGGGAACACTGAAGCTTTCTTT
-	-	17	TRBV11-3	TRBJ1-2	CASSSTLAQRVGYGYTF	TGTGCCAGCAGCTCTACACTCGCCCAGAGGGTTGGGTATGGCTACACCTTC
once	TRBD1	15	TRBV3-1/TRBV3-2	TRBJ1-6	CASRRGGQGNSPLHF	TGTGCCAGCAGAAGAGGGGGACAGGGAAATTCACCCCTCCACTTT
-	-	15	TRBV7-2	TRBJ2-7	CASSLHGGQNYEQYF	TGTGCCAGCAGCCTCCACGGGGGGCAGAACTACGAGCAGTACTTC
-	-	12	TRBV12-2	TRBJ1-3	CASLISGNTIYF	TGTGCAAGTCTCATCTCTGGAAACACCATATATTTT
-	-	15	TRBV18	TRBJ1-2	CASSPPGSTNYGYTF	TGTGCCAGCTCACCACCGGGCAGCACTAACTATGGCTACACCTTC
-	TRBD1	15	TRBV4-1	TRBJ2-7	CASSQVQGAPYEQYF	TGCGCCAGCAGCCAAGTTCAGGGGGCACCCTACGAGCAGTACTTC
once	-	15	TRBV18	TRBJ2-7	CASSPYLQLFDEQYF	TGTGCCAGCTCACCATATTTACAGTTGTTCGACGAGCAGTACTTC
-	-	13	TRBV28	TRBJ2-3	CASSFQGTDTQYF	TGTGCCAGCAGTTTTCAGGGCACAGATACGCAGTATTTT
-	TRBD1	15	TRBV28	TRBJ1-4	CASSTIRGRGEKLFF	TGTGCCAGCAGTACCATCAGGGGGCGCGGGGAAAAACTGTTTTTT
-	TRBD1	14	TRBV18	TRBJ1-1	CASSPRDSNTEAFF	TGTGCCAGCTCACCCCGGGACAGCAACACTGAAGCTTTCTTT
-	TRBD1	14	TRBV28	TRBJ2-2	CASRQGRNTGELFF	TGTGCCAGCAGACAGGGGAGAAACACCGGGGAGCTGTTTTTT
-	TRBD2	16	TRBV18	TRBJ2-2	CASSPGTSGSTGELFF	TGTGCCAGCTCACCCGGGACTAGCGGGAGCACCGGGGAGCTGTTTTTT
-	-	13	TRBV12-5	TRBJ2-7	CASGLTVLREQYF	TGTGCTAGTGGTTTGACAGTTCTCCGCGAGCAGTACTTC
-	TRBD2	15	TRBV10-1	TRBJ2-1	CASSVGGLAGALQFF	TGCGCCAGCAGTGTGGGAGGACTAGCGGGGGCCCTACAGTTCTTC
once	TRBD1	15	TRBV7-9	TRBJ1-1	CASSSGTGTAPEAFF	TGTGCCAGCAGCTCCGGGACAGGGACGGCCCCTGAAGCTTTCTTT
-	-	14	TRBV5-1	TRBJ1-3	CASRRQDSGNTIYF	TGCGCCAGCAGGCGTCAGGATTCTGGAAACACCATATATTTT
-	-	14	TRBV7-2	TRBJ1-4	CASSLDGRFGKLFF	TGTGCCAGCAGCTTAGATGGCAGGTTTGGAAAACTGTTTTTT
-	-	16	TRBV7-9	TRBJ1-2	CASKAIGQRYNYGYTF	TGTGCCAGCAAGGCGATCGGACAGAGGTATAACTATGGCTACACCTTC
-	-	14	TRBV5-4	TRBJ1-2	CASSLMAGNYGYTF	TGTGCCAGCAGCTTGATGGCAGGGAACTATGGCTACACCTTC
-	TRBD1	13	TRBV6-4	TRBJ1-1	CASSDKGTGRAFF	TGTGCCAGCAGTGATAAGGGGACAGGGAGGGCTTTCTTT
-	-	12	TRBV19	TRBJ1-2	CATTGVVRGYTF	TGTGCCACCACGGGGGTCGTACGGGGCTACACCTTC
-	TRBD2	14	TRBV10-2	TRBJ2-1	CASQTSGITNEQFF	TGCGCCAGCCAGACTAGCGGGATTACAAATGAGCAGTTCTTC
-	-	13	TRBV7-3	TRBJ2-7	CASSTHSAGEQYF	TGTGCCAGCAGCACACATTCGGCGGGGGAGCAGTACTTC
-	-	15	TRBV19	TRBJ1-2	CASSISGSFGYGYTF	TGTGCCAGTAGTATCTCGGGTTCATTTGGATATGGCTACACCTTC
-	TRBD1	15	TRBV5-1	TRBJ2-3	CASSADRAYTDTQYF	TGCGCCAGCAGCGCGGACAGGGCCTACACAGATACGCAGTATTTT
-	-	12	TRBV2	TRBJ2-7	CASRDSQDEQYF	TGTGCCAGCCGGGACTCGCAGGATGAGCAGTACTTC
-	-	13	TRBV7-6	TRBJ1-1	CASSLGENTEAFF	TGTGCCAGCAGCTTAGGAGAGAACACTGAAGCTTTCTTT
few	-	15	TRBV18	TRBJ2-1	CASSQGHSSYNEQFF	TGTGCCAGCTCCCAGGGCCATTCCTCCTACAATGAGCAGTTCTTC
-	-	14	TRBV29-1	TRBJ2-7	CSVERGGLGDEQYF	TGCAGCGTTGAAAGGGGTGGTTTGGGCGACGAGCAGTACTTC
few	-	16	TRBV3-1/TRBV3-2	TRBJ2-7	CASSQSPLRLNYEQYF	TGTGCCAGCAGCCAGAGTCCCCTCCGACTGAACTACGAGCAGTACTTC
-	-	14	TRBV3-1/TRBV3-2	TRBJ1-3	CASSHLSSGNTIYF	TGTGCCAGCAGCCATCTCAGTTCTGGAAACACCATATATTTT
-	TRBD2	15	TRBV7-9	TRBJ2-1	CASSLTSGAYNEQFF	TGTGCCAGCAGCTTGACTAGCGGGGCTTACAATGAGCAGTTCTTC